The sequence of this T cell receptor beta chain was determined in a study of CD8+ T cells in alopecia areata. Extraction of RNA preceded its reverse transcription into cDNA, which served as the sequencing template. Sequenced by immunoSEQ multiplex PCR; TCRdb stores in-frame clones only, minus some. The table lists about 210,000 clones, 64% of them singletons. Germline V CDR1 and CDR2: MNHEY, SVGAGI. The V gene lost 7 bases and the J gene lost 2 bases, with 11 bases spanning the gap. There are 13 residues in the CDR3. Noted treatment: oral pan-JAK inhibitor, 5-10 mg twice daily. The receptor's source is a human donor with alopecia areata. The starting material was CD4+ T cells sorted from blood, obtained at week 4, from a patient treated with tofacitinib. The rearrangement links TRBV6-5 to TRBJ1-2; D not certain. CDR3 bases: TGTGCCAGCACCGCCGTCCTGAACTATGGCTACACCTTC. It codes for CASTAVLNYGYTF.